This T cell receptor (beta chain) was recorded in a study of somatic mutations in cytotoxic T cells in rheumatoid arthritis. The assay was immunoSEQ multiplex PCR, and TCRdb's table has in-frame clones only and misses some. The repertoire holds more than 13,000 clones, with approximately 70% as singletons. Isolating CD4+ and CD8+ cells involved positive magnetic bead selection on an AutoMACS. Their purity was then checked by flow cytometry. The germline V gene encodes CDR1 SQVTM and CDR2 ANQGSEA. The CDR3 is 14 amino acids. The germline V and J ends were trimmed by 8 bases and 7 bases, with 23 bases remaining between them.

Material: CD8+ T cells sorted from blood. The clonotype comes from an adult with rheumatoid arthritis. This sequence joins TRBV29-1 and TRBJ2-5; D is perhaps TRBD2 (7 bases). CDR3 loop: CSTGGGAISGTQYF. In nucleotides, the CDR3 is TGCAGCACTGGAGGGGGGGCGATAAGTGGGACCCAGTACTTC. Drawing the rest from reference TRBV29-1 and TRBJ2-5, the complete variable domain is SAVISQKPSRDICQRGTSLTIQCQVDSQVTMMFWYRQQPGQSLTLIATANQGSEATYESGFVIDKFPISRPNLTFSTLTVSNMSPEDSSIYLCSTGGGAISGTQYFGPGTRLLVL.